The clone carrying this T cell receptor beta chain appeared a few times. Its antigen is not known. Trimming shortened V by 6 bases and J by 4 bases, and 9 bases separated the two germline ends. The CDR3 spans 12 residues. Looked up from germline, CDR1 is LNHDA and CDR2 is SQIVND (reference sequence). These data are taken from a study of identical twins. Study-wide results and caveats: Out-of-frame sharing of TCR alpha in monozygotic twins was underestimated by models.

TCRdb re-called the 5' RACE reads with MiXCR, one entry per CDR3 protein. The data show about 1.7 million distinct CDR3 sequences, around 33% seen once. Sequenced: cord blood. This TCR derives from a newborn girl in good health. The J gene is TRBJ1-2, the V gene TRBV19; maybe TRBD1 (5 bases). The CDR3 reads CASRRDPYGYTF. The CDR3 bases are TGTGCCAGTAGACGGGACCCCTATGGCTACACCTTC.